This is a list of T cell receptor beta chains from one sample in a study of T cells in Graves' hyperthyroidism and ophthalmopathy. TCRdb itself ran the multiplex PCR reads through MiXCR, one entry per CDR3 protein. The sample includes 600,000 to 850,000 distinct CDR3 sequences, around 20% of them seen just once. Sequenced material: blood. Receptor source: a woman in her forties or fifties with Graves' hyperthyroidism that later progressed to Graves' ophthalmopathy. Both conserved end residues are part of each CDR3. The D gene is left open where the match is weak. Clone size is given for some rows only: seen once, a few or many times, or a class if the clone is expanded.

length,D,J,V,size,CDR3,DNA
16,TRBD1,TRBJ1-2,TRBV3-1,NA,CASSQDYPGGLSGYTF,TGTGCCAGCAGCCAAGATTACCCAGGGGGGTTAAGTGGCTACACCTTC
14,TRBD1,TRBJ1-1,TRBV7-2,many,CASSLGPGQGGAFF,TGTGCCAGCAGCTTAGGGCCGGGACAGGGAGGGGCTTTCTTT
14,NA,TRBJ1-4,TRBV10-3,NA,CAIGGGQTNEKLFF,TGTGCCATTGGGGGAGGACAGACTAATGAAAAACTGTTTTTT
15,NA,TRBJ1-1,TRBV7-9,many,CASSLAKGFGTEAFF,TGTGCCAGCAGCTTAGCGAAGGGTTTCGGCACTGAAGCTTTCTTT
15,NA,TRBJ1-1,TRBV19,NA,CASNAVRAGNTEAFF,TGTGCCAGTAACGCCGTCCGGGCGGGGAACACTGAAGCTTTCTTT
15,NA,TRBJ2-4,TRBV3-1,NA,CASSQDWGPGNIQYF,TGTGCCAGCAGCCAAGATTGGGGGCCGGGAAACATTCAGTACTTC
14,TRBD2,TRBJ2-5,TRBV20-1,many,CSARGGSGVETQYF,TGCAGTGCTAGAGGCGGTAGCGGGGTCGAGACCCAGTACTTC
12,TRBD2,TRBJ2-1,TRBV5-1,NA,CATGGGHNEQFF,TGCGCCACTGGCGGGGGACACAATGAGCAGTTCTTC
16,NA,TRBJ1-5,TRBV30,few,CAWFVPQGTGNQPQHF,TGTGCCTGGTTCGTCCCGCAGGGTACAGGCAATCAGCCCCAGCATTTT
13,NA,TRBJ1-1,TRBV6-5,many,CASSYLQETEAFF,TGTGCCAGCAGTTACCTACAAGAGACTGAAGCTTTCTTT
13,NA,TRBJ1-2,TRBV9,NA,CASSADGSYGYTF,TGTGCCAGCAGCGCAGATGGGAGCTATGGCTACACCTTC
17,TRBD1,TRBJ2-3,TRBV11-2,many,CASSRSLETGITDTQYF,TGTGCCAGCAGCCGTTCCCTCGAGACAGGGATCACAGATACGCAGTATTTT
15,TRBD1,TRBJ1-1,TRBV6-5,NA,CASSYPAGGGTEAFF,TGTGCCAGCAGTTATCCGGCAGGGGGAGGGACTGAAGCTTTCTTT
15,TRBD1,TRBJ1-2,TRBV2,NA,CASSEIRGQNYGYTF,TGTGCCAGCAGTGAAATCAGGGGGCAGAACTATGGCTACACCTTC
13,TRBD1,TRBJ2-5,TRBV29-1,NA,CSASDRGVETQYF,TGCAGCGCCTCGGACAGGGGCGTAGAGACCCAGTACTTC
12,NA,TRBJ1-1,TRBV20-1,NA,CSARDQNPEAFF,TGCAGTGCTAGAGATCAGAACCCTGAAGCTTTCTTT
15,TRBD1,TRBJ1-5,TRBV24-1,NA,CATRSGQGGNQPQHF,TGTGCCACCAGATCAGGACAGGGCGGCAATCAGCCCCAGCATTTT